These 10 T cell receptor beta chains were all obtained from the same sample, sequenced in a study of shared clonotypes between healthy human individuals (dated by TCRdb to 2020 to 2022). Library method: the immunoSEQ multiplex PCR assay. TCRdb holds this immuneACCESS table with in-frame rearrangements only. Some clones are missing; in checked studies, unresolved V genes explain under half, and the rest has no known cause. Recorded for this sample are 2 million to 2.5 million clones; about 94% of them occurred a single time. The ten largest clonotypes hold around 0.13% of the sample. The specimen was naive CD4+ T cells sorted from blood. Interpreted using the paper, the cell subset or site label stands for: CD45RA+ positively selected. The receptors were sampled from a man between 18 and 35 years old in good health.

The rearrangement joins TRBV19 to TRBJ1-5; 7 bases agree with TRBD1. After removal of 8 bases from V and 4 bases from J, the junction contained 5 bases not matched to a gene. CDR3 size: 13 residues. Germline loops: CDR1 LNHDA, CDR2 SQIVND (reference sequence). CDR3 DNA sequence: TGTGCCAGTGACAGGGAACGAAATCAGCCCCAGCATTTT. This translates into CASDRERNQPQHF.

Note on this clone: This sample also contains other DNA sequences that code for the same CDR3. The rearrangement uses TRBV5-1 and TRBJ1-1; D call uncertain. This CDR3 region has 11 residues. V lost 5 bases to trimming and J lost 2 bases, with 4 bases between them. Germline lookup yields CDR1 SGHRS and CDR2 YFSETQ. CDR3 protein: CASRDNTEAFF. The CDR3 bases are TGCGCCAGCAGGGACAACACTGAAGCTTTCTTT.

The chain is built from TRBV4-3 and TRBJ1-1; D gene unclear. From germline, CDR1 is LGHNA and CDR2 YSLEER. CDR3 size: 16 residues. V lost 0 bases, J lost 1 base, and 12 bases lay in between. The CDR3 spells CASSQDRLGKNTEAFF. The CDR3 DNA reads TGCGCCAGCAGCCAAGATCGGCTAGGGAAGAACACTGAAGCTTTCTTT.

In regard to this clone: This same CDR3 is encoded by further DNA sequences in the sample. The chain carries TRBV5-4 and TRBJ2-3, with D unresolved. This CDR3 has 13 amino acids. CDR1 and CDR2 (germline): SGHNT, YYREEE (reference sequence). The ends were cut back, 0 bases at V and 3 bases at J, with 5 bases in the middle. CDR3 bases: TGTGCCAGCAGCTTGGCCGGGACAGATACGCAGTATTTT. Protein product: CASSLAGTDTQYF.

V is TRBV6-1 and J is TRBJ1-4, with D possibly matching TRBD1 (5 bases). CDR3 length equals 13 residues. Germline V CDR1 and CDR2: MNHNS, SASEGT. Trimming left V 6 bases short and J 8 bases short, with 13 bases between. CDR3 nucleotide sequence: TGTGCCAGCAGGTCCAGGGAGGAAGAAAAACTGTTTTTT. Amino acids: CASRSREEEKLFF.

The V call is TRBV6-6, the J call TRBJ1-4; TRBD1 matches at 9 bases. Germline-derived CDR1 and CDR2 are MNHNY and SVGAGI (reference sequence). Trimming at V came to 8 bases and at J to 3 bases, leaving 7 bases not matched to a gene. This CDR3 contains 15 residues. CDR3 DNA sequence: TGTGCCAGCTGGGACAGGGTTTTCGCTAATGAAAAACTGTTTTTT. Translating it yields CASWDRVFANEKLFF.

The rearrangement links TRBV7-3 to TRBJ2-2; D ambiguous. CDR1 and CDR2 from the germline V gene are SGHTA and FQGTGA. V was pared by 1 base and J by 5 bases, with 11 bases between. The CDR3 totals 15 residues. The CDR3 loop is CASSLNAQPTGELFF. The CDR3 DNA reads TGTGCCAGCAGCTTAAACGCCCAACCGACCGGGGAGCTGTTTTTT.

The V gene is TRBV4-2, the J gene TRBJ1-4, with 9 bases aligning to TRBD1. Germline V lookup: CDR1 LGHNA, CDR2 YNFKEQ. Trimming at V came to 4 bases and at J to 6 bases, leaving 6 bases not matched to a gene. There are 15 residues in the CDR3. The CDR3, as DNA: TGTGCCAGCAGCCGCGGGGACAGGGACGATGAAAAACTGTTTTTT. Its translation is CASSRGDRDDEKLFF.

The J gene is TRBJ2-3, the V gene TRBV6-1; tentative D call: TRBD1 (5 bases). This CDR3 comprises 13 residues. The germline gives CDR1 MNHNS, CDR2 SASEGT. Trimming took 4 bases from V and 4 from J, leaving 9 bases between them. Here the CDR3 reads CASSAQGSDTQYF. Here the CDR3 DNA reads TGTGCCAGCAGTGCGCAGGGCTCAGATACGCAGTATTTT.

The chain is built from TRBV12-5 and TRBJ1-3, with a tentative D call TRBD1 (5 bases). The CDR3 has 15 amino acids. Germline assignment: CDR1 LGHNT and CDR2 FRNRAP. The germline V and J ends were trimmed by 1 base and 4 bases, with 11 bases remaining between them. CDR3 protein: CASGLGDARGNTIYF. DNA for the CDR3: TGTGCTAGTGGTTTGGGGGACGCCCGGGGAAACACCATATATTTT.